The sequence of this TCR beta chain was determined in a study of CD8 T cells in ankylosing spondylitis. The study's findings and limits: There was a TCR beta motif, made of eight highly homologous variants, that appeared characteristic of ankylosing spondylitis blood. Some motif variants had been reported before (in reactive arthritis synovial fluid and blood).

Of note for this clonotype: The antigen is not known.

The TCR beta libraries were generated through quantitative 5'-RACE incorporating molecular barcodes. TCRdb re-called the 5' RACE reads through MiXCR, storing one row per CDR3 protein. This sample has about 840,000 distinct CDR3 sequences, with 12% found just once. The CDR3 totals 14 residues. Per the germline V gene, CDR1 is SGHRS and CDR2 is YFSETQ. V gave up 4 bases and J gave up 15 bases; unmatched junction bases: 13. The sequence came from a male donor with ankylosing spondylitis. What was sequenced was blood, either unsorted or a sorted T cell fraction (not recorded which). This chain links TRBV5-1 with TRBJ2-1; 10 positions agree with TRBD1. CDR3 sequence (DNA): TGCGCCAGCAGCGCGGGGACAGGGGCCGCAGGGCTGTTCTTC. Its translation: CASSAGTGAAGLFF.